This T cell receptor beta chain emerged from a study of blood T cells in healthy people across ages. Worth noting for this clonotype: Its antigen is unidentified.

Then a second PCR, running about 6 to 11 cycles, was carried out with a sample-barcoded 5' primer and a J-beta primer mix. Each TCR beta cDNA got a 12-nucleotide random molecular identifier. There were at least 2.5 million CDR3-containing paired-end reads obtained from each sample. TCRdb redid the calling of the 5' RACE reads with MiXCR, one entry per CDR3 protein. The data contain approximately 1.5 million distinct CDR3 sequences, 42% of them singletons. Study-wide points: The long-lived group displayed more naive CD4+ cells, plus higher diversity, than the aged donors did.

CDR3 length: 13 amino acids. The germline gives CDR1 SGDLS, CDR2 YYNGEE. V was pared by 3 bases and J by 9 bases, with 13 bases between. V is TRBV9 and J is TRBJ1-3; D may be TRBD1 (5 bases). This clonotype was obtained from a woman younger than 35 in good health. The sequencing sample was made of blood. This chain's CDR3 is CASSALTGGTIYF. The CDR3 DNA is TGTGCCAGCAGCGCACTTACTGGGGGCACCATATATTTT.